This entry is about one T cell receptor beta chain. The entry originates in a study of cytotoxic CD8 clonotypes in ibrutinib-treated CLL. The table came from immunoSEQ multiplex PCR; TCRdb's copy has only in-frame clones and leaves some out. The sample lists about 160,000 clones; 70% to 85% were seen once. Trimming removed 5 bases from V and 0 bases from J, with 16 bases in between. The CDR3 totals 16 residues. Looked up from germline, CDR1 is SGHVS and CDR2 is FQNEAQ. The chain couples TRBV7-8 to TRBJ1-1; weak D call: TRBD1 (5 bases). The TCR was taken from a human donor with chronic lymphocytic leukemia. Sequencing used PBMCs, obtained after 12 months of ibrutinib treatment. This chain's CDR3 is CASSPILGRLNTEAFF. In DNA form, the CDR3 reads TGTGCCAGCAGCCCGATCTTGGGGCGGCTGAACACTGAAGCTTTCTTT.